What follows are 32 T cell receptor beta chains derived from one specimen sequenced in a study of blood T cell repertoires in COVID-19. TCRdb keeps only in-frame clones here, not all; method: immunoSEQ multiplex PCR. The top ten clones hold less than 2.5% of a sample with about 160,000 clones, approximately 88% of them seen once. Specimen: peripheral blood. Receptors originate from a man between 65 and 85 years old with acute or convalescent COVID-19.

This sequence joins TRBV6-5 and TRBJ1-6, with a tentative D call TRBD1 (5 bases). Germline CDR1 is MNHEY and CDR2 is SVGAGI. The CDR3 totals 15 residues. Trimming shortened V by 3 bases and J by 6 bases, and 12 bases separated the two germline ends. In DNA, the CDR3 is TGTGCCAGCAGTTATGTGCAGGGAGGTAATTCACCCCTCCACTTT. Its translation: CASSYVQGGNSPLHF.

The CDR3 nucleotides are TGTGCCAGCAGGACGAGGGTGGCGGCCGGGGAGCTGTTTTTT. Protein: CASRTRVAAGELFF. The chain links TRBV6-5 to TRBJ2-2, with D maybe TRBD2 (5 bases). The germline V gene encodes CDR1 MNHEY and CDR2 SVGAGI. Trimming took 6 bases from V and 6 from J, leaving 14 bases between them. The CDR3 has 14 residues.

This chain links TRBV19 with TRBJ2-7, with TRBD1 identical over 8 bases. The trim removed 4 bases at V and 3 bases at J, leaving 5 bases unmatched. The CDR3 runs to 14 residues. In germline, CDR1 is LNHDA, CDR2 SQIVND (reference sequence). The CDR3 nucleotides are TGTGCCAGTAGTACCCCGGGACAGGTCTACGAGCAGTACTTC. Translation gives CASSTPGQVYEQYF.

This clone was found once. This chain's CDR3 is CATSDLGPTETQYF. As DNA, the CDR3 is TGTGCCACCAGTGATTTGGGCCCAACGGAGACCCAGTACTTC. The chain carries TRBV24-1 and TRBJ2-5; D is ambiguous. Germline-derived CDR1 and CDR2 are KGHDR and SFDVKD. This CDR3 region has 14 residues. The germline V and J ends were trimmed by 0 bases and 5 bases, with 9 bases remaining between them.

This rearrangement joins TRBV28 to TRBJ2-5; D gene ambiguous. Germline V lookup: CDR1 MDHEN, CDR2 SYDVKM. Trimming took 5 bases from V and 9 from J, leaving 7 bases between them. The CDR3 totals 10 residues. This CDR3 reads CASSTQAQYF. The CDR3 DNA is TGTGCCAGCAGTACCCAGGCCCAGTACTTC. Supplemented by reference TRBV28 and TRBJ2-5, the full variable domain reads DVKVTQSSRYLVKRTGEKVFLECVQDMDHENMFWYRQDPGLGLRLIYFSYDVKMKEKGDIPEGYSVSREKKERFSLILESASTNQTSMYLCASSTQAQYFGPGTRLLVL.

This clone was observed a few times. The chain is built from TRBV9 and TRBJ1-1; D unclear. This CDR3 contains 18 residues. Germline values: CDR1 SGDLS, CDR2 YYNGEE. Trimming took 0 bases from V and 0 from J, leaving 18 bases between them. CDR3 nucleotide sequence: TGTGCCAGCAGCGTAGGGATTGCCGCCGCCACTATGAACACTGAAGCTTTCTTT. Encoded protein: CASSVGIAAATMNTEAFF.

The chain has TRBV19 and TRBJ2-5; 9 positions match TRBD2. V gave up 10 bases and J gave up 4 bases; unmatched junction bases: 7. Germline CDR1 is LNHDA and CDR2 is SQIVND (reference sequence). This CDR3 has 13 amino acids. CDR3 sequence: CATAGGAGETQYF. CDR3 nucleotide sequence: TGTGCCACCGCGGGAGGGGCGGGAGAGACCCAGTACTTC.

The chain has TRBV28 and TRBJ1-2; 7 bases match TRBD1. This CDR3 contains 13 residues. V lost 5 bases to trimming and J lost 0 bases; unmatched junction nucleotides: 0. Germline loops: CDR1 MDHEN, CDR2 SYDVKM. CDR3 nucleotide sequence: TGTGCCAGCAGTCAGGGGGCTAACTATGGCTACACCTTC. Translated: CASSQGANYGYTF.

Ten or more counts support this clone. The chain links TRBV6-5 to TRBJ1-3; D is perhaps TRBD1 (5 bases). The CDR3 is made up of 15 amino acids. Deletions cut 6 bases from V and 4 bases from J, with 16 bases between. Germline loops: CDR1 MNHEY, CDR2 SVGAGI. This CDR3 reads CASSRREAGGNTIYF. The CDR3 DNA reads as TGTGCCAGCAGCCGCAGGGAGGCGGGGGGAAACACCATATATTTT.

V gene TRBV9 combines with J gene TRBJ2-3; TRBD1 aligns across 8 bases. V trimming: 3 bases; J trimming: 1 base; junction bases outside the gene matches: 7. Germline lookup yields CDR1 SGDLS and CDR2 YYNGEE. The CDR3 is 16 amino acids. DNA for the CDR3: TGTGCCAGCAGCGGGAACCAGGGGGCTGGCACAGATACGCAGTATTTT. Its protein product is CASSGNQGAGTDTQYF.

The CDR3 reads CASRLQGGLQPQHF. For the CDR3, the DNA is TGTGCCAGTAGGTTACAAGGGGGCCTTCAGCCCCAGCATTTT. The J gene is TRBJ1-5, the V gene TRBV19, with 7 bases matching TRBD1. The CDR3 covers 14 residues. V dropped 6 bases and J dropped 6; count of bases not matched to a gene: 8. Germline V gene lookup returns CDR1 LNHDA and CDR2 SQIVND (reference sequence).

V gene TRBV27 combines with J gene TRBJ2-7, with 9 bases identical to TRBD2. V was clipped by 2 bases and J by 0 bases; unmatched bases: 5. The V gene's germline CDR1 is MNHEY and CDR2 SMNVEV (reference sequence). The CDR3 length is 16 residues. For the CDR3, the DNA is TGTGCCAGCAGTTTAGGTAGCGGGGGCTCCTCCTACGAGCAGTACTTC. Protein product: CASSLGSGGSSYEQYF.

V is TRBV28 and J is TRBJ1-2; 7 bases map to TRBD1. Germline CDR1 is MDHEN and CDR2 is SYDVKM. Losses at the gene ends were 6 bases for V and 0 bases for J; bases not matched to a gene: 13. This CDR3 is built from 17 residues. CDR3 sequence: CASSSPRGQEANYGYTF. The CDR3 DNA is TGTGCCAGCAGCTCCCCCCGAGGACAGGAAGCTAACTATGGCTACACCTTC.

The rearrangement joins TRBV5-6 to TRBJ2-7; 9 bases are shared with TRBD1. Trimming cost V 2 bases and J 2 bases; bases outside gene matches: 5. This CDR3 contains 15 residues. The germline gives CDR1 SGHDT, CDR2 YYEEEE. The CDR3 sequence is CASSFRDRDPYEQYF. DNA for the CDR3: TGTGCCAGCAGCTTCCGGGACAGGGATCCCTACGAGCAGTACTTC.

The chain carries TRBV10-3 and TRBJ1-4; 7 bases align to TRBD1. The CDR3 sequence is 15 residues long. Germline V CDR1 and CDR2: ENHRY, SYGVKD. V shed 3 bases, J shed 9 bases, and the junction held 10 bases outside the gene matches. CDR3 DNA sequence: TGTGCCATCAGTGACCCTGACAGGGAACGGCAAAAACTGTTTTTT. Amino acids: CAISDPDRERQKLFF.

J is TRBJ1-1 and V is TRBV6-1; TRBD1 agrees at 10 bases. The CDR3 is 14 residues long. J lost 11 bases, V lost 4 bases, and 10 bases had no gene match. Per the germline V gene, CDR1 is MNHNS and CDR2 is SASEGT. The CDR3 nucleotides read TGTGCCAGCAGTGGGGGACAGGGGATGTCTTTGGCTTTCTTT. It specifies CASSGGQGMSLAFF.

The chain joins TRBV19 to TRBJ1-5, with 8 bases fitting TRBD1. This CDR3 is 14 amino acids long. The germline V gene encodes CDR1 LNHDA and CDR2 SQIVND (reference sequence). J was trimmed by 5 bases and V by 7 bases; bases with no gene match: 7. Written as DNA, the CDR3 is TGTGCCAGTACGGGCAGGGGGCTCGATCAGCCCCAGCATTTT. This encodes CASTGRGLDQPQHF.

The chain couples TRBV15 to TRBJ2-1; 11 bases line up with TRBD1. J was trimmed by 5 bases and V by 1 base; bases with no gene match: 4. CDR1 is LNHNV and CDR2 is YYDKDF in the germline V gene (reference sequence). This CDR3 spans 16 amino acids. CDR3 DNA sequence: TGTGCCACCAGCAGAGGCGGGGACAGGGGGAACAATGAGCAGTTCTTC. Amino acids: CATSRGGDRGNNEQFF. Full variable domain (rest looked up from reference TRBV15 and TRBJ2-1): DAMVIQNPRYQVTQFGKPVTLSCSQTLNHNVMYWYQQKSSQAPKLLFHYYDKDFNNEADTPDNFQSRRPNTSFCFLDIRSPGLGDTAMYLCATSRGGDRGNNEQFFGPGTRLTVL.

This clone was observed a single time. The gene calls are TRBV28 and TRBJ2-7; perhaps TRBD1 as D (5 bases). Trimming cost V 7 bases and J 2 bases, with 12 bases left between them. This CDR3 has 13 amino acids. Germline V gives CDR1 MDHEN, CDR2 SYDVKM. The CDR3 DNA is TGTGCCAGCAATTTGTTACAGGCCTACGAGCAGTACTTC. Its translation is CASNLLQAYEQYF.

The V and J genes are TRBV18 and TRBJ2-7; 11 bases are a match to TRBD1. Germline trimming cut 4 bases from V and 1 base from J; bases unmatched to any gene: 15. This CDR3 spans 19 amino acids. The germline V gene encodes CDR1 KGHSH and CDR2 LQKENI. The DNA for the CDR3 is TGTGCCAGCTCACTCGACACCTTTGTCGGGACAGGGGGGTCCTACGAGCAGTACTTC. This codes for CASSLDTFVGTGGSYEQYF.

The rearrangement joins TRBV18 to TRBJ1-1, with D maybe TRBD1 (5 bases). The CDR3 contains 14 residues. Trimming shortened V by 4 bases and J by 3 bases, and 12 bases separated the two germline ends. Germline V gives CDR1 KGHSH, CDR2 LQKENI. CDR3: CASSQGAEDTEAFF. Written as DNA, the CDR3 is TGTGCCAGCTCACAAGGGGCAGAGGACACTGAAGCTTTCTTT.

The CDR3 DNA reads as TGTGCCAGTAGTTCAACACCGAACACCGGGGAGCTGTTTTTT. It yields the protein CASSSTPNTGELFF. V usage is TRBV19 and J usage is TRBJ2-2; no definite D call. Germline CDR1 is LNHDA and CDR2 is SQIVND (reference sequence). The ends were cut back, 5 bases at V and 0 bases at J, with 7 bases in the middle. CDR3 length equals 14 residues.

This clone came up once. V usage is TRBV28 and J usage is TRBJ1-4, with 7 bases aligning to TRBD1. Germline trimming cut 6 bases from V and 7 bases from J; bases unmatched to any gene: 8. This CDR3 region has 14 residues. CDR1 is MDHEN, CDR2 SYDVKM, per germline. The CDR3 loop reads CASSVTGASEKLFF. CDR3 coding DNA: TGTGCCAGCAGCGTCACAGGGGCGAGTGAAAAACTGTTTTTT. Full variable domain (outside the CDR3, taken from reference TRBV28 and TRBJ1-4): DVKVTQSSRYLVKRTGEKVFLECVQDMDHENMFWYRQDPGLGLRLIYFSYDVKMKEKGDIPEGYSVSREKKERFSLILESASTNQTSMYLCASSVTGASEKLFFGSGTQLSVL.

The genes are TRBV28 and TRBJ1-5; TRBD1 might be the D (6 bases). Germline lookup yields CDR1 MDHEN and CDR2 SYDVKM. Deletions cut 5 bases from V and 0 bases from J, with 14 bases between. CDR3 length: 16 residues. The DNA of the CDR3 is TGTGCCAGCAGTGCCCCACAGGGATATAGCAATCAGCCCCAGCATTTT. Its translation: CASSAPQGYSNQPQHF.

The CDR3 sequence is CASSFRTGWGTDTQYF. DNA for the CDR3: TGTGCCAGCAGCTTTCGGACAGGTTGGGGCACAGATACGCAGTATTTT. J is TRBJ2-3 and V is TRBV13; 7 bases are shared with TRBD1. Germline CDR1 is PRHDT and CDR2 is FYEKMQ (reference sequence). Trimming removed 3 bases from V and 1 base from J; junction bases left unmatched: 7. The CDR3 length is 16 residues.

The CDR3 here is CASSVSLDRGLNSPLHF. The CDR3 DNA follows: TGTGCCAGCAGCGTAAGCTTGGACAGGGGGCTTAATTCACCCCTCCACTTT. The chain recombines TRBV9 with TRBJ1-6, with 11 bases aligning to TRBD1. J lost 6 bases, V lost 1 base, and 6 bases had no gene match. This CDR3 region has 17 residues. In germline, CDR1 is SGDLS, CDR2 YYNGEE.

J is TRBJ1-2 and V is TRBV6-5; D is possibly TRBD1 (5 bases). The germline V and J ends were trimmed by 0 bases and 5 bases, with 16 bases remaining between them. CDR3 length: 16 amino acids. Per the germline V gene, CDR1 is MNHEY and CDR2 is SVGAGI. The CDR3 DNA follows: TGTGCCAGCAGTTACTCGGCGGGCGGGGGTTTATATGGCTACACCTTC. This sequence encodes CASSYSAGGGLYGYTF.

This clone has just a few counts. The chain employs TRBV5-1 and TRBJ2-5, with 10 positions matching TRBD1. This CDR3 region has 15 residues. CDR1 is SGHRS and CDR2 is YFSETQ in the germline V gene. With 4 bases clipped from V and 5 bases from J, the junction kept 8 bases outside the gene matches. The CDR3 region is CASSRQGAPGETQYF. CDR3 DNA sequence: TGCGCCAGCAGCCGACAGGGGGCGCCAGGGGAGACCCAGTACTTC.

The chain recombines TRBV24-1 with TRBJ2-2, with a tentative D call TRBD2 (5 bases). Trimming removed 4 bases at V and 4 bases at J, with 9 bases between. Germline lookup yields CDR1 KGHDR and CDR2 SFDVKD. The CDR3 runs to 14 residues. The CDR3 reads CATSERGRTGELFF. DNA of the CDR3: TGTGCCACCAGTGAGAGAGGGCGCACCGGGGAGCTGTTTTTT.

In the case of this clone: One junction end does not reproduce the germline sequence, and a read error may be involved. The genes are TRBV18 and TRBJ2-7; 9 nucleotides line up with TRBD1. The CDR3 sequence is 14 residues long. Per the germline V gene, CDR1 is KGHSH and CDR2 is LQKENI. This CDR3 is CASPPGTGLYEQYF. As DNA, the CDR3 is TGTGCCAGCCCACCCGGGACAGGGCTCTACGAGCAGTACTTC.

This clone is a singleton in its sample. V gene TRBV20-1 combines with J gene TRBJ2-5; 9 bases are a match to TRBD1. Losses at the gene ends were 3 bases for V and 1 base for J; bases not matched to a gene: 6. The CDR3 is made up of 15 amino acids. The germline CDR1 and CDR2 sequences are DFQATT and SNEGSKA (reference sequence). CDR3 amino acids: CSASTTGGSQETQYF. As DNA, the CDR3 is TGCAGTGCTAGTACGACAGGGGGGTCCCAAGAGACCCAGTACTTC.

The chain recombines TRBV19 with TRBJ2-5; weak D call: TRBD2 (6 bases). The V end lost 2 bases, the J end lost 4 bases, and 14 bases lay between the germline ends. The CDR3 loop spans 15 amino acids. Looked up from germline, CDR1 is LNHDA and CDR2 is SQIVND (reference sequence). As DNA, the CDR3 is TGTGCCAGTAGTATACAGGGACGGGAGATAGAGACCCAGTACTTC. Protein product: CASSIQGREIETQYF.